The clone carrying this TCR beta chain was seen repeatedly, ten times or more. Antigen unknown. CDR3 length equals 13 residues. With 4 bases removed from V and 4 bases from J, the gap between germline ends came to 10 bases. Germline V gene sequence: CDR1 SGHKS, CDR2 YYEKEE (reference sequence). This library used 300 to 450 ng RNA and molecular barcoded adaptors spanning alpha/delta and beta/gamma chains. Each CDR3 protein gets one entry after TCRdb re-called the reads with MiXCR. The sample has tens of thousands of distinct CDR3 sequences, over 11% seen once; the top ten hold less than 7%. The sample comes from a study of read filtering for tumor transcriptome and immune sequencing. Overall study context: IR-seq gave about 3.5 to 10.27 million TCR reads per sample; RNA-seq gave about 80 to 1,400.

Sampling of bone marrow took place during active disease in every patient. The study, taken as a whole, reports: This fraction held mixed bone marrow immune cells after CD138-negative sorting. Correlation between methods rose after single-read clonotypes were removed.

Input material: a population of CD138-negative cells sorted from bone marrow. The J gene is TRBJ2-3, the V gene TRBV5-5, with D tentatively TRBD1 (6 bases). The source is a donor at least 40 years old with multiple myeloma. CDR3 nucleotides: TGTGCCAGCAGCCTTCAGGGGTCAGATACGCAGTATTTT. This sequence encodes CASSLQGSDTQYF.